This entry lists 29 T cell receptor beta chains sequenced from one sample in a study of blood T cell repertoires in COVID-19. Using immunoSEQ multiplex PCR, the repertoire was profiled, and TCRdb retains in-frame clones only, with some absent. The data hold more than 300,000 clones, with about 90% observed a single time. Sample: peripheral blood. All receptors derive from a woman aged 25 to 39 with COVID-19, enrolled during active disease.

The chain carries TRBV28 and TRBJ2-6; 9 bases are shared with TRBD2. J lost 0 bases, V lost 3 bases, and 6 bases had no gene match. Germline V lookup: CDR1 MDHEN, CDR2 SYDVKM. This CDR3 is built from 18 residues. As DNA, the CDR3 is TGTGCCAGCAGTTTGGCGGGAGGGCCGGACTCTGGGGCCAACGTCCTGACTTTC. Protein sequence: CASSLAGGPDSGANVLTF.

This rearrangement joins TRBV10-2 to TRBJ2-7, with a possible D match to TRBD1 (6 bases). Deletions cut 6 bases from V and 2 bases from J, with 11 bases between. Germline V gene data show CDR1 as WSHSY and CDR2 as SAAADI. The CDR3 sequence is 13 residues long. Here the CDR3 reads CASSSRGTYEQYF. The CDR3 DNA sequence: TGCGCCAGCAGCAGCAGGGGCACCTACGAGCAGTACTTC.

The V gene is TRBV4-3, the J gene TRBJ2-7; the match to TRBD1 covers 7 bases. Trimming cost V 4 bases and J 2 bases; bases outside gene matches: 8. Germline assignment: CDR1 LGHNA and CDR2 YSLEER. The CDR3 runs to 15 residues. The CDR3 protein is CASSRSQGMAYEQYF. The DNA for the CDR3 is TGCGCCAGCAGCCGTTCACAGGGGATGGCCTACGAGCAGTACTTC.

This clone was observed a handful of times. The rearrangement links TRBV7-2 to TRBJ1-5; 9 nucleotides agree with TRBD1. Germline V gene data show CDR1 as SGHTA and CDR2 as FQGNSA. The CDR3 is 15 residues long. J lost 6 bases, V lost 3 bases, and 6 bases had no gene match. DNA for the CDR3: TGTGCCAGCAGCTTGAGCACAGGGGGCGGTCAGCCCCAGCATTTT. Amino acid sequence: CASSLSTGGGQPQHF.

The chain has TRBV7-2 and TRBJ2-1, with D possibly being TRBD2 (5 bases). Between the trimmed V and J ends, which lost 5 bases and 3 bases, there was a span of 20 bases. CDR1 is SGHTA, CDR2 FQGNSA, per germline. This CDR3 region has 17 residues. The CDR3 nucleotides read TGTGCCAGCAGCCCCCGGGCTGGGGAGCTTGGCTACAATGAGCAGTTCTTC. Residues: CASSPRAGELGYNEQFF.

V and J are TRBV18 and TRBJ1-1; a weak D match, TRBD1 (5 bases). Per the germline V gene, CDR1 is KGHSH and CDR2 is LQKENI. This CDR3 is 14 amino acids long. Trimming pared 3 bases from V and 3 bases from J, leaving 11 bases between. CDR3 region: CASSPQGRDTEAFF. The DNA for the CDR3 is TGTGCCAGCTCACCGCAGGGAAGGGACACTGAAGCTTTCTTT.

V gene TRBV24-1 combines with J gene TRBJ2-6; 7 bases line up with TRBD1. The germline gives CDR1 KGHDR, CDR2 SFDVKD. Losses at the gene ends were 9 bases for V and 0 bases for J; bases not matched to a gene: 1. The CDR3 is 14 amino acids. The CDR3 region is CATGDSSGANVLTF. The DNA for the CDR3 is TGTGCCACCGGGGACAGCTCTGGGGCCAACGTCCTGACTTTC.

The rearrangement links TRBV27 to TRBJ1-1, with D perhaps matching TRBD1 (6 bases). V lost 6 bases and J lost 6, with 14 bases in between. This CDR3 is 13 amino acids long. CDR1 and CDR2 from the germline V gene are MNHEY and SMNVEV (reference sequence). The CDR3 protein is CASRFTGFPEAFF. The CDR3 bases are TGTGCCAGCAGATTTACAGGGTTCCCTGAAGCTTTCTTT.

The chain combines TRBV2 with TRBJ2-5; 12 bases map to TRBD2. Germline V gene lookup returns CDR1 SNHLY and CDR2 FYNNEI. Trimming cost V 2 bases and J 5 bases; bases outside gene matches: 6. This CDR3 has 16 amino acids. This CDR3 reads CASSERRLAGEETQYF. The CDR3 DNA sequence: TGTGCCAGCAGTGAACGCCGACTAGCGGGAGAGGAGACCCAGTACTTC.

The chain carries TRBV5-5 and TRBJ2-1; 10 bases agree with TRBD2. This CDR3 contains 15 residues. V lost 0 bases to trimming and J lost 4 bases; unmatched junction nucleotides: 1. Per the germline V gene, CDR1 is SGHKS and CDR2 is YYEKEE (reference sequence). The CDR3 nucleotides are TGTGCCAGCAGCTTGGAACTAGCGGGATACAATGAGCAGTTCTTC. Its protein is CASSLELAGYNEQFF.

The V gene is TRBV9, the J gene TRBJ2-5; 8 bases are a match to TRBD2. The ends lost 2 bases at V and 4 bases at J; junction bases unmatched: 7. Looked up from germline, CDR1 is SGDLS and CDR2 is YYNGEE. This CDR3 spans 15 amino acids. The CDR3 reads CASSVQGTRGETQYF. CDR3 DNA: TGTGCCAGCAGCGTCCAAGGGACTAGGGGAGAGACCCAGTACTTC.

V and J are TRBV18 and TRBJ2-4; D might be TRBD1 (6 bases). The CDR3 has 14 residues. V dropped 4 bases and J dropped 4 bases, with 11 bases sitting between them. Germline V gene lookup returns CDR1 KGHSH and CDR2 LQKENI. The CDR3 sequence is CASSQTGQKNIQYF. CDR3 sequence (DNA): TGTGCCAGCTCACAAACCGGACAGAAAAACATTCAGTACTTC.

This chain joins TRBV28 and TRBJ2-3; D is uncertain. The CDR3 loop spans 16 amino acids. V was shortened by 1 base and J by 2 bases, with 13 bases between the two germline ends. Germline CDR1 MDHEN, CDR2 SYDVKM. CDR3 sequence: CASSLYGDSFTDTQYF. In DNA form, the CDR3 reads TGTGCCAGCAGTTTATATGGAGACTCCTTCACAGATACGCAGTATTTT.

This clone was seen once. The V call is TRBV5-3, the J call TRBJ2-2; D gene uncertain. TRBV5-3 is filed as an ORF, its function uncertain. V gave up 4 bases and J gave up 5 bases, with 6 bases separating them. The CDR3 is made up of 12 amino acids. The CDR3 DNA reads TGTGCCAGAAGCCCCCCAACCGGGGAGCTGTTTTTT. Its protein product is CARSPPTGELFF.

The gene calls are TRBV2 and TRBJ2-3; 9 positions agree with TRBD1. CDR1 and CDR2 from the germline V gene are SNHLY and FYNNEI. V was clipped by 2 bases and J by 3 bases; unmatched bases: 9. The CDR3 sequence is 17 residues long. This chain's CDR3 is CASSEYRGQIGTDTQYF. The CDR3 DNA reads as TGTGCCAGCAGTGAATACAGGGGGCAAATTGGTACAGATACGCAGTATTTT. Together with reference TRBV2 and TRBJ2-3, the CDR3 gives the full variable domain: EPEVTQTPSHQVTQMGQEVILRCVPISNHLYFYWYRQILGQKVEFLVSFYNNEISEKSEIFDDQFSVERPDGSNFTLKIRSTKLEDSAMYFCASSEYRGQIGTDTQYFGPGTRLTVL.

The chain joins TRBV6-2 or TRBV6-3 to TRBJ1-1; TRBD1 agrees at 7 bases. V shed 3 bases, J shed 10 bases, and the junction held 11 bases outside the gene matches. CDR1 and CDR2 (germline): MNHEY, SVGEGT. The CDR3 spans 14 residues. CDR3 nucleotide sequence: TGTGCCAGCAGTTATTGGACAGGCCGAAATGGAGCTTTCTTT. Translation gives CASSYWTGRNGAFF.

The V call is TRBV7-6, the J call TRBJ1-5; no clear D gene. In germline, CDR1 is SGHVS, CDR2 FNYEAQ. The length of the CDR3 is 15 residues. V was cut by 1 base and J by 5 bases, with 12 bases left in between. The CDR3: CASSLGLAGYQPQHF. As DNA, the CDR3 is TGTGCCAGCAGCTTAGGGTTGGCAGGTTATCAGCCCCAGCATTTT.

This clone has just one count. This chain connects TRBV5-1 to TRBJ1-2; D is unresolved. Germline V gene sequence: CDR1 SGHRS, CDR2 YFSETQ. The CDR3 sequence is 16 residues long. V gave up 0 bases and J gave up 0 bases, with 12 bases separating them. For the CDR3, the DNA is TGCGCCAGCAGCTTGGATATCAGTTCAGCTAACTATGGCTACACCTTC. Translation: CASSLDISSANYGYTF.

This clone was seen just once. The chain carries TRBV7-2 and TRBJ1-6, with D possibly being TRBD1 (6 bases). V lost 1 base to trimming and J lost 9 bases, with 13 bases between them. CDR3 length equals 15 residues. Germline V gene lookup returns CDR1 SGHTA and CDR2 FQGNSA. DNA of the CDR3: TGTGCCAGCAGCTTAGTATCACAGGGTAGTTCACCCCTCCACTTT. It translates to CASSLVSQGSSPLHF.

The sample holds one count of this clone. The chain carries TRBV12-3 or TRBV12-4 and TRBJ1-2; maybe TRBD1 (6 bases). The CDR3 totals 13 residues. Trimming removed 3 bases from V and 12 bases from J, with 17 bases in between. CDR3 sequence reads: CASSFSPQGRHTF. The CDR3 coding sequence is TGTGCCAGCAGTTTTTCTCCGCAGGGGCGTCACACCTTC.

This clone was seen a single time. The chain recombines TRBV4-1 with TRBJ2-7; no clear D gene. Germline V CDR1 and CDR2: MGHRA, YSYEKL. The CDR3 spans 12 residues. V lost 4 bases and J lost 4, with 8 bases in between. This CDR3 is CASSPPGYEQYF. In DNA form, the CDR3 reads TGCGCCAGCAGCCCACCCGGGTACGAGCAGTACTTC.

The chain has TRBV19 and TRBJ1-2; no reliable D call. Between the trimmed V and J ends, which lost 3 bases and 4 bases, there was a span of 9 bases. The CDR3 consists of 13 residues. Germline assignment: CDR1 LNHDA and CDR2 SQIVND (reference sequence). This CDR3 reads CASSIRGGYGYTF. The CDR3 DNA reads as TGTGCCAGTAGTATCCGGGGAGGCTATGGCTACACCTTC.

The V and J genes are TRBV3-1 (or the pseudogene TRBV3-2) and TRBJ2-7, with a tentative D call TRBD2 (5 bases). In germline, CDR1 is LGHDT, CDR2 YNNKEL (reference sequence). With 3 bases removed from V and 7 bases from J, the gap between germline ends came to 16 bases. The CDR3 length is 14 residues. In nucleotides, the CDR3 is TGTGCCAGCAGCCACCAAGAGCGGCCTTGGGAGCAGTACTTC. Translated, it gives CASSHQERPWEQYF.

V gene TRBV7-9 combines with J gene TRBJ1-4, with TRBD1 identical over 10 bases. Per germline, CDR1 SEHNR and CDR2 FQNEAQ (reference sequence). The CDR3 runs to 14 residues. Trimming at V came to 1 base and at J to 7 bases, leaving 0 bases not matched to a gene. The CDR3 nucleotides are TGTGCCAGCAGCTTAGGGACAGGGGGTGAAAAACTGTTTTTT. Amino acids: CASSLGTGGEKLFF.

This clone has only one observation. The rearrangement links TRBV24-1 to TRBJ1-2, with no clear D. The V and J ends lost 4 bases and 0 bases respectively, with 11 bases between them. The CDR3 covers 15 residues. Germline loops: CDR1 KGHDR, CDR2 SFDVKD. DNA for the CDR3: TGTGCCACCAGTGAGGCGGGCACAGCTAACTATGGCTACACCTTC. It translates to CATSEAGTANYGYTF.

This clone was detected once. The V gene is TRBV13, the J gene TRBJ2-7; possible D gene TRBD1, 6 bases. V was shortened by 3 bases and J by 2 bases, with 11 bases between the two germline ends. The CDR3 is 14 residues long. The V gene's germline CDR1 is PRHDT and CDR2 FYEKMQ (reference sequence). DNA of the CDR3: TGTGCCAGCAGCTTGGGGGACAAGACCTACGAGCAGTACTTC. This codes for CASSLGDKTYEQYF.

This chain joins TRBV15 and TRBJ1-5; D is ambiguous. The CDR3 totals 12 residues. Per germline, CDR1 LNHNV and CDR2 YYDKDF (reference sequence). Trimming left V 3 bases short and J 3 bases short, with 3 bases between. This CDR3 is CATSSLNQPQHF. The DNA for the CDR3 is TGTGCCACCAGCAGTCTCAATCAGCCCCAGCATTTT.

The chain links TRBV30 to TRBJ2-7; 8 bases agree with TRBD1. V lost 2 bases, J lost 3 bases, and 6 bases stayed unmatched. This CDR3 comprises 14 residues. CDR1 and CDR2 (germline): GTSNPN, SVGIG (reference sequence). The CDR3 here is CAWSRTDRDYEQYF. CDR3 nucleotide sequence: TGTGCCTGGAGTAGAACGGACAGGGACTACGAGCAGTACTTC.

The chain has TRBV18 and TRBJ1-3, with 7 bases matching TRBD1. After removal of 3 bases from V and 4 bases from J, the junction contained 3 bases not matched to a gene. Germline loops: CDR1 KGHSH, CDR2 LQKENI. The CDR3 runs to 14 residues. DNA of the CDR3: TGTGCCAGCTCACCCGGGGACAGCGGAAACACCATATATTTT. Protein product: CASSPGDSGNTIYF.